These 31 T cell receptor delta chains share one sample of origin, sequenced in a study of gamma-delta chains in newborns, infants, children. TCRdb reapplied CATT to the reads. Of several thousand delta-chain clones listed, under 3.5% were seen once; the top ten hold roughly 17%. The sample was blood. These receptor sequences come from a child who was a newborn, infant or young child, either healthy, febrile or measles-vaccinated (not recorded which).

This clone has just a few counts. At one end the junction does not follow the germline gene, possibly because of a read error. The same CDR3 also results from other DNA sequences found in this sample. This chain links TRDV2 with TRDJ3; 11 nucleotides line up with TRDD3. Germline V gene data show CDR1 as GEAIGNYY and CDR2 as EKD. This CDR3 comprises 20 residues. CDR3 in DNA: TGTGCCTGTGATTTAAGAGGGCTGGGGGATACTGCGTGGGACACCCGGCAGATGTTTTTC. Translation gives CACDLRGLGDTAWDTRQMFF.

This clone showed up just a few times. This CDR3 reads CALGVTGGYALTAQLFF. The CDR3 DNA reads as TGTGCTCTTGGGGTTACTGGGGGATACGCTTTGACAGCACAACTCTTCTTT. The chain links TRDV1 to TRDJ2, with TRDD3 matching over 13 bases. The germline gives CDR1 TSWWSYY, CDR2 QGS. V was pared by 4 bases and J by 0 bases, with 2 bases of the junction left unmatched. The CDR3 has 17 residues.

This clone turned up a few times. The rearrangement joins TRDV2 to TRDJ3, with unresolved D. Between the trimmed V and J ends, which lost 0 bases and 0 bases, there was a span of 8 bases. CDR1 and CDR2 (germline): GEAIGNYY, EKD. The CDR3 sequence is 17 residues long. The CDR3 DNA is TGTGCCTGTGACACCGCAGCCCCCTCCTGGGACACCCGACAGATGTTTTTC. Translated, it gives CACDTAAPSWDTRQMFF.

No J gene was assigned, while the V gene was called as TRDV2; the tabulated D call, TRDD3, remains unverified against the DNA. Germline lookup yields CDR1 GEAIGNYY and CDR2 EKD. CDR3 length: 20 residues. The DNA for the CDR3 is TGTGCCTGTGACACCGTACTGGGGGATACGCTTTCCGGGGACACCCGACAGATTTTTTTC. Translation gives CACDTVLGDTLSGDTRQIFF.

This clone has more than one count but fewer than ten. At one boundary the junction diverges from the germline segment, which might be a read error. Other DNA sequences in this specimen translate into the identical CDR3. The V gene is TRDV2, the J gene TRDJ2; D is perhaps TRDD3 (6 bases). Germline values: CDR1 GEAIGNYY, CDR2 EKD. This CDR3 spans 16 amino acids. CDR3 sequence (DNA): TGTGCCTGTGACGAAATTACTGGGAGAGTGACGGCACAACTCTTCTTT. Encoded protein: CACDEITGRVTAQLFF.

This chain links TRDV2 with TRDJ3, with TRDD3 matching over 9 bases. The V gene end was trimmed by 0 bases and the J gene end by 2 bases; junction bases not matched to a gene: 7. The CDR3 is 19 residues long. In germline, CDR1 is GEAIGNYY, CDR2 EKD. DNA for the CDR3: TGTGCCTGTGACACCTGGGGGATAAGTGGTGCCTGGGACACCCGACAGATGTTTTTC. It encodes CACDTWGISGAWDTRQMFF.

Only a few counts were recorded for this clone. The translation of this DNA and the TCRdb protein of a much larger clone differ at residue 14, probably owing to a read error; the protein shown here is translated from the DNA. Other DNA sequences of this sample code for an identical CDR3. The chain has TRDV2 and TRDJ1; 8 bases are a match to TRDD3. Germline-derived CDR1 and CDR2 are GEAIGNYY and EKD. There are 16 residues in the CDR3. CDR3: CACDTLLGVPTDKPIF. The DNA of the CDR3 is TGTGCCTGTGACACGTTACTGGGGGTACCCACCGATAAACCCATCTTT.

Note on this clone: A read error may produce the germline difference seen at one junction end. The chain combines TRDV2 with TRDJ3, with 10 bases fitting TRDD3. The CDR3 loop spans 20 amino acids. The germline V gene has CDR1 GEAIGNYY and CDR2 EKD. CDR3 protein: CACERVLGDVSSWDTRQMFF. The DNA of the CDR3 is TGTGCCTGTGAGCGAGTACTGGGGGATGTAAGCTCCTGGGACACCCGCCAGATGTTTTTC.

Of note for this clone: A much larger clone lies one base from this, so it may be a read error. This rearrangement joins TRDV2 to TRDJ3; 13 bases match TRDD3. V was pared by 4 bases and J by 0 bases, with 8 bases of the junction left unmatched. This CDR3 has 20 amino acids. The germline CDR1 and CDR2 sequences are GEAIGNYY and EKD. In DNA form, the CDR3 reads TGTGCCTGTGAGACCGTACTGGGGGATACGCGCTCCTGGGACACCCGACAGATGTTTTTC. Protein: CACETVLGDTRSWDTRQMFF.

With regard to this clone: A much larger clone differs by one base, so this may be a read error. The V call is TRDV2, the J call TRDJ1, with 11 bases identical to TRDD3. Germline trimming cut 2 bases from V and 4 bases from J; bases unmatched to any gene: 5. This CDR3 contains 15 residues. Germline V gene lookup returns CDR1 GEAIGNYY and CDR2 EKD. CDR3 sequence reads: CACDRWGIRIDKLIF. The CDR3 bases are TGTGCCTGTGACAGGTGGGGGATACGCATCGATAAACTCATCTTT.

Worth noting for this clone: This sample also contains other DNA sequences that code for the same CDR3. The chain carries TRDV2 and TRDJ3, with TRDD3 matching over 7 bases. The length of the CDR3 is 18 residues. CDR1 and CDR2 (germline): GEAIGNYY, EKD. The trim removed 0 bases at V and 0 bases at J, leaving 4 bases unmatched. Written as DNA, the CDR3 is TGTGCCTGTGACACCGCGTGGGGGAGCTCCTGGGACACCCGACAGATGTTTTTC. It codes for CACDTAWGSSWDTRQMFF.

In its sample, this clone ranks as medium-sized. The rearrangement uses TRDV2 and TRDJ3, with 8 nucleotides matching TRDD3. Germline V gene sequence: CDR1 GEAIGNYY, CDR2 EKD. The CDR3 loop spans 19 amino acids. V lost 0 bases and J lost 0; bases outside the gene matches: 6. CDR3 nucleotides: TGTGCCTGTGACACCGTACTGGGGGGTCACTCCTGGGACACCCGACAGATGTTTTTC. As protein: CACDTVLGGHSWDTRQMFF.

This clone ranks as medium-sized. The same CDR3 also results from other DNA sequences found in this sample. The chain couples TRDV2 to TRDJ3; D uncertain. The CDR3 sequence is 16 residues long. The germline CDR1 and CDR2 sequences are GEAIGNYY and EKD. Trimming took 1 base from V and 0 from J, leaving 6 bases between them. The CDR3 loop reads CACDTVSSWDTRQMFF. In DNA, the CDR3 is TGTGCCTGTGACACGGTGAGCTCCTGGGACACCCGACAGATGTTTTTC.

This clone is deemed medium-sized (0.01 to 0.1%). This sequence joins TRDV2 and TRDJ3; 10 positions agree with TRDD3. J gave up 2 bases and V 1 base, and 7 bases lay outside the gene matches. The CDR3 contains 19 residues. Germline V CDR1 and CDR2: GEAIGNYY, EKD. The chain's CDR3 is CACDTGGYYRTWDTRQMFF. Written as DNA, the CDR3 is TGTGCCTGTGACACTGGGGGATACTATCGCACCTGGGACACCCGACAGATGTTTTTC.

Turning to this clone: This may come from a read error, since a much larger clone is one base off. The rearrangement links TRDV2 to TRDJ3; 13 bases fit TRDD3. In germline, CDR1 is GEAIGNYY, CDR2 EKD. The CDR3 has 20 amino acids. CDR3 nucleotide sequence: TGTGCCTGTGGCACCGTACTGGGGGATACGAGGGGCTGGGACACCCGACAGATGTTTTTC. Amino acid sequence: CACGTVLGDTRGWDTRQMFF.

Notes on this clone: The protein given in TCRdb and the translation of the DNA differ at residue 12, and the sequence presented here derives from the DNA. This rearrangement joins TRDV2 to TRDJ3, with 12 bases aligning to TRDD3. CDR1 GEAIGNYY and CDR2 EKD come from the germline V gene. The CDR3 contains 18 residues. The V segment lost 3 bases and the J segment 9 bases; nucleotides outside the gene matches: 11. The CDR3 sequence: CACDPAGGYVGGTRQMFF. In nucleotides, the CDR3 is TGTGCCTGTGACCCAGCTGGGGGATACGTTGGGGGCACCCGACAGATGTTTTTC.

A few counts support this clone. A far larger clone is only one base removed, so a read error is likely. The chain's CDR3 is CACDTVLGDTSWDTRRMFF. The CDR3 region has the DNA TGTGCCTGTGACACCGTACTGGGGGATACCTCCTGGGACACCCGACGGATGTTTTTC. J is TRDJ3 and V is TRDV2; 12 bases are a match to TRDD3. Germline CDR1 reads GEAIGNYY; CDR2 reads EKD. This CDR3 region has 19 residues.

This clone is judged medium-sized. The same CDR3 is also encoded by other DNA sequences in this sample. The chain employs TRDV2 and TRDJ1; TRDD3 aligns across 7 bases. Germline V gene lookup returns CDR1 GEAIGNYY and CDR2 EKD. The J segment lost 0 bases and the V segment lost 2 bases, leaving 8 bases of the junction unmatched. CDR3 length: 16 residues. This CDR3 is CACDILGIGDTDKLIF. In DNA, the CDR3 is TGTGCCTGTGACATACTGGGGATAGGAGACACCGATAAACTCATCTTT.

In its sample, this clone was seen a few times. The rearrangement joins TRDV2 to TRDJ3, with 12 bases that match TRDD3. The CDR3 totals 19 residues. V lost 3 bases and J lost 0; bases outside the gene matches: 5. Germline CDR1 is GEAIGNYY and CDR2 is EKD. CDR3 residues: CACDLVLGDTSWDTRQMFF. DNA for the CDR3: TGTGCCTGTGACCTTGTACTGGGGGATACCTCCTGGGACACCCGACAGATGTTTTTC.

This clone has only a few counts. Given a much more abundant clone one base away, this may be a read error. Other nucleotide sequences from this sample produce the same CDR3. The chain uses TRDV2 and TRDJ1; 13 bases are shared with TRDD3. Germline V gene data show CDR1 as GEAIGNYY and CDR2 as EKD. This CDR3 spans 16 amino acids. The CDR3 region is CACDLLGDTYTDKLIF. The CDR3 DNA reads as TGTGCCTGTGACCTACTGGGGGATACGTACACCGATAAACTTATCTTT.

Of note for this clone: This clone may be a read error of a much larger clone one base away. The same CDR3 also results from other DNA sequences found in this sample. V gene TRDV2 combines with J gene TRDJ1, with TRDD3 matching over 9 bases. The CDR3 extends over 16 amino acids. In germline, CDR1 is GEAIGNYY, CDR2 EKD. The CDR3 sequence: CACDILGDGGTDKLIF. DNA of the CDR3: TGTGCCTGCGACATACTGGGGGACGGGGGCACCGATAAACTCATCTTT.

This clone has more than one count but fewer than ten. The TCRdb protein comes from a much larger clone and disagrees with this DNA's translation at residue 17, likely due to a read error; the protein given here is derived from the DNA. This chain joins TRDV2 and TRDJ1, with 13 bases that match TRDD3. Looked up from germline, CDR1 is GEAIGNYY and CDR2 is EKD. The CDR3 is 18 amino acids. CDR3 amino acids: CACDPLTPYWGIRDKLTF. The CDR3 DNA reads as TGTGCCTGTGACCCCCTTACACCGTACTGGGGGATACGCGATAAACTCACCTTT.

This clone was found a few times. Other DNA sequences in the same sample also yield this CDR3. The chain joins TRDV2 to TRDJ3, with 7 bases fitting TRDD3. Per germline, CDR1 GEAIGNYY and CDR2 EKD. The V gene end was trimmed by 0 bases and the J gene end by 0 bases; junction bases not matched to a gene: 10. The CDR3 length is 20 residues. Written as DNA, the CDR3 is TGTGCCTGTGACACCGTACTGGGGACACCACACTCCTGGGACACCCGACAGATGTTTTTC. Residues: CACDTVLGTPHSWDTRQMFF.

Of note for this clone: Possible read error: a much larger clone is one base away. Other DNA sequences from this sample encode an identical CDR3 as well. The J gene is TRDJ1, the V gene TRDV2; TRDD3 aligns across 9 bases. CDR1 is GEAIGNYY and CDR2 is EKD in the germline V gene. The CDR3 length is 15 residues. The CDR3 sequence: CACDLLGEYTDKLIF. DNA of the CDR3: TGCGCCTGTGATCTACTGGGGGAATACACCGATAAACTCATCTTT.

This clone ranks as medium-sized. At the DNA level, this CDR3 is encoded by other sequences in the same sample as well. This rearrangement joins TRDV2 to TRDJ3; TRDD3 agrees at 10 bases. With V trimmed by 0 bases and J by 0 bases, 4 bases remained unmatched. Germline V gene lookup returns CDR1 GEAIGNYY and CDR2 EKD. The CDR3 is made up of 19 amino acids. The CDR3 protein is CACDTWGIPSSWDTRQMFF. The CDR3, as DNA: TGTGCCTGTGACACCTGGGGGATACCCAGCTCCTGGGACACCCGACAGATGTTTTTC.

As to this clone: A read error may be the cause here, since a much bigger clone is one base away. J is TRDJ2 and V is TRDV2; 8 nucleotides line up with TRDD3. The CDR3 sequence is 15 residues long. The V gene's germline CDR1 is GEAIGNYY and CDR2 EKD. The CDR3 sequence is CACDTVGDPTVQLFF. The CDR3, as DNA: TGTGCCTGTGACACCGTGGGGGATCCGACAGTACAACTCTTCTTT.

The sample holds a few counts of this clone. Sequence at one end of the junction differs from germline and may be a read error. V is TRDV2 and J is TRDJ3; 10 bases line up with TRDD3. In germline, CDR1 is GEAIGNYY, CDR2 EKD. This CDR3 region has 20 residues. The CDR3 nucleotides read TGTGCCTGCGACGGGGTACTGGGGGATCGGAGCTCCTGGGACACCCGACAGAAGTTTTTC. Its translation: CACDGVLGDRSSWDTRQKFF.

By frequency in the sample, this clone is medium-sized. The chain joins TRDV2 to TRDJ2; the match to TRDD3 covers 9 bases. The CDR3 spans 16 residues. The V segment lost 2 bases and the J segment 0 bases; nucleotides outside the gene matches: 3. Per the germline V gene, CDR1 is GEAIGNYY and CDR2 is EKD. Written as DNA, the CDR3 is TGTGCCTGTGACATACTGGGGGAAGCTTTGACAGCACAACTCTTCTTT. Translated, it gives CACDILGEALTAQLFF.

This clone has a handful of counts. J is TRDJ3 and V is TRDV2, with D perhaps TRDD3 (6 bases). Germline CDR1 reads GEAIGNYY; CDR2 reads EKD. V lost 0 bases, J lost 0 bases, and 17 bases lay in between. The CDR3 covers 20 residues. CDR3: CACDTVSTGRYSWDTRQMFF. The CDR3 DNA reads as TGTGCCTGTGACACCGTATCTACTGGGAGATACTCCTGGGACACCCGACAGATGTTTTTC.

As regards this clone: The protein recorded in TCRdb matches a much larger clone and deviates from this DNA's translation at residue 3, suggesting a read error; the protein here is obtained by translating the DNA. The chain combines TRDV2 with TRDJ2; 13 bases map to TRDD3. Germline V lookup: CDR1 GEAIGNYY, CDR2 EKD. This CDR3 comprises 17 residues. DNA of the CDR3: TGTGCCTTTGACACTGGGGGATACGGATCTTTGACAGCACAACTCTTCTTT. Protein: CAFDTGGYGSLTAQLFF.

This clone was recorded a few times. This chain links TRDV2 with TRDJ3, with 7 bases that match TRDD3. V gave up 3 bases and J gave up 1 base; unmatched junction bases: 11. The germline gives CDR1 GEAIGNYY, CDR2 EKD. The CDR3 is made up of 19 amino acids. The CDR3 is CACDPMGELGSWDTRQMFF. CDR3 bases: TGTGCCTGTGACCCAATGGGGGAACTCGGTTCCTGGGACACCCGACAGATGTTTTTC.